The clone carrying this T cell receptor (beta chain) has only one observation. Its antigen is not known. Second-dose recipients at about 4 or about 12 weeks were treated as one pooled group. The sample belongs to a study of T cell responses to AZD1222 COVID-19 vaccine. Per germline, CDR1 KGHSH and CDR2 LQKENI. Trimming left V 1 base short and J 6 bases short, with 18 bases between. The CDR3 has 16 residues. Study-wide findings and caveats: Most donors were white British, females outnumbered males, and clonal diversity was possibly underestimated.

Only in-frame clones appear in the TCRdb table, and some are missing; sequencing was by immunoSEQ multiplex PCR. The sample holds 90,000 to 120,000 clones, roughly nine tenths seen once. The receptor was derived from an adult who received the AZD1222 COVID-19 vaccine. The rearrangement uses TRBV18 and TRBJ1-2, with D tentatively TRBD1 (5 bases). Sequenced here: peripheral blood, sampled 28 days after the second AZD1222 dose. The CDR3 DNA is TGTGCCAGCTCACCACTCGCCGGGGCCTTTTCGGATGGCTACACCTTC. This sequence encodes CASSPLAGAFSDGYTF.